What follows are 29 T cell receptor beta chains derived from one specimen sequenced in a study of cytomegalovirus exposure and HLA in healthy donors. A multiplex PCR was run with 60 Vbeta primers and 13 Jbeta primers. TCRdb's table, derived via immunoSEQ multiplex PCR, lists solely in-frame clones and lacks some. The data hold about 160,000 clones, with almost 80% observed a single time. The sample comprised PBMCs. These receptors all stem from a woman aged 50 to 60 in good health and CMV-seronegative.

The chain recombines TRBV30 with TRBJ1-2; D is possibly TRBD1 (6 bases). The CDR3 spans 14 residues. Germline-derived CDR1 and CDR2 are GTSNPN and SVGIG (reference sequence). V was clipped by 3 bases and J by 6 bases, with 17 bases between them. The CDR3: CAWRASPGAHGYTF. CDR3 nucleotide sequence: TGTGCCTGGAGGGCTTCGCCAGGGGCGCATGGCTACACCTTC.

The rearrangement links TRBV28 to TRBJ2-7, with 10 bases fitting TRBD1. Germline lookup yields CDR1 MDHEN and CDR2 SYDVKM. J was trimmed by 3 bases and V by 4 bases; bases with no gene match: 12. The CDR3 length is 17 residues. As DNA, the CDR3 is TGTGCCAGCAGTTACACGTCCGGGACAGGGGACCTCTACGAGCAGTACTTC. Amino acid sequence: CASSYTSGTGDLYEQYF.

This clone was observed a single time. The gene calls are TRBV11-2 and TRBJ1-3; 9 bases are a match to TRBD1. Germline V gives CDR1 SGHAT, CDR2 FQNNGV. The length of the CDR3 is 14 residues. The ends lost 4 bases at V and 7 bases at J; junction bases unmatched: 5. CDR3 coding DNA: TGTGCCAGCAGCTCCCGGACAGGGGCGAACACCATATATTTT. It specifies CASSSRTGANTIYF.

The J gene is TRBJ2-5, the V gene TRBV15; TRBD1 agrees at 11 bases. The assigned J gene may be wrong: the sequence end matches TRBJ2-7 better. Germline V lookup: CDR1 LNHNV, CDR2 YYDKDF (reference sequence). The CDR3 spans 15 residues. CDR3 DNA: TGTGCCACCAGCAGCAGGGACAGGGGGGCTTACGAGCAGTACTTC. Translation gives CATSSRDRGAYEQYF.

This chain connects TRBV4-2 to TRBJ1-2; unclear D gene. CDR3 size: 16 residues. Germline-derived CDR1 and CDR2 are LGHNA and YNFKEQ. Trimming took off 0 bases at V and 3 bases at J, with 14 bases between the two ends. CDR3: CASSQDDRPADYGYTF. In nucleotides, the CDR3 is TGTGCCAGCAGCCAAGACGACCGACCCGCGGACTATGGCTACACCTTC.

J is TRBJ2-2 and V is TRBV19; D is possibly TRBD1 (5 bases). This CDR3 comprises 15 residues. Per the germline V gene, CDR1 is LNHDA and CDR2 is SQIVND (reference sequence). Trimming pared 7 bases from V and 1 base from J, leaving 13 bases between. Here the CDR3 reads CASKLTGLNTGELFF. CDR3 in DNA: TGTGCCAGTAAGTTAACAGGTCTGAACACCGGGGAGCTGTTTTTT.

The chain has TRBV5-1 and TRBJ2-2; D is perhaps TRBD1 (6 bases). With 3 bases removed from V and 3 bases from J, the gap between germline ends came to 12 bases. In germline, CDR1 is SGHRS, CDR2 YFSETQ. This CDR3 contains 15 residues. Here the CDR3 DNA reads TGCGCCAGCAGCTGGTACAGGGTCGACACCGGGGAGCTGTTTTTT. It specifies CASSWYRVDTGELFF.

J is TRBJ1-5 and V is TRBV5-5; 7 bases map to TRBD1. The germline V gene has CDR1 SGHKS and CDR2 YYEKEE (reference sequence). V shed 2 bases, J shed 0 bases, and the junction held 5 bases outside the gene matches. The CDR3 consists of 16 residues. DNA for the CDR3: TGTGCCAGCAGCTTAAAGTACAGGGGTAGCAATCAGCCCCAGCATTTT. Translating gives CASSLKYRGSNQPQHF.

The chain couples TRBV7-9 to TRBJ2-7; tentative D call: TRBD1 (6 bases). V shed 2 bases and J shed 2 bases, with 13 bases lying between them. Germline V gene lookup returns CDR1 SEHNR and CDR2 FQNEAQ (reference sequence). This CDR3 region has 15 residues. The CDR3 bases are TGTGCCAGCAGCTTAAAAACAGGGTATCCCTACGAGCAGTACTTC. Protein product: CASSLKTGYPYEQYF.

The V gene is TRBV5-4, the J gene TRBJ2-5; 10 bases are a match to TRBD1. CDR3 size: 15 residues. The V gene's germline CDR1 is SGHNT and CDR2 YYREEE (reference sequence). V shed 3 bases, J shed 7 bases, and the junction held 9 bases outside the gene matches. The CDR3 DNA reads as TGTGCCAGCAGCTCTCCGGGACAGGGGCTCGGGACCCAGTACTTC. Its translation: CASSSPGQGLGTQYF.

The chain recombines TRBV5-6 with TRBJ2-7, with 7 bases aligning to TRBD1. The CDR3 is 14 amino acids. Germline CDR1 SGHDT, CDR2 YYEEEE. With 5 bases clipped from V and 1 base from J, the junction kept 6 bases outside the gene matches. CDR3 bases: TGTGCCAGCAGAGGGACAGAATTTTCCTACGAGCAGTACTTC. Translation gives CASRGTEFSYEQYF.

This clone has just a few counts. The V and J genes are TRBV6-5 and TRBJ2-3; 9 bases map to TRBD2. CDR3 length: 13 amino acids. V gave up 8 bases and J gave up 8 bases; unmatched junction bases: 8. The germline V gene has CDR1 MNHEY and CDR2 SVGAGI. As DNA, the CDR3 is TGTGCCAGCGCGGCGGGAGGGATCGGTACGCAGTATTTT. Residues: CASAAGGIGTQYF.

This chain connects TRBV19 to TRBJ2-7; 9 positions match TRBD1. The J segment lost 5 bases and the V segment lost 6 bases, leaving 11 bases of the junction unmatched. The CDR3 runs to 15 residues. Germline CDR1 LNHDA, CDR2 SQIVND (reference sequence). The DNA of the CDR3 is TGTGCCAGTAGCCCCACAGGGGGCGCGGTCCACGAGCAGTACTTC. Translation gives CASSPTGGAVHEQYF.

The chain has TRBV7-3 and TRBJ2-3; 8 bases agree with TRBD1. The trim removed 3 bases at V and 10 bases at J, leaving 3 bases unmatched. This CDR3 region has 12 residues. Germline lookup yields CDR1 SGHTA and CDR2 FQGTGA. The CDR3 coding sequence is TGTGCCAGCAGCTTCGGACAGGGCCCGCAGTATTTT. Translation gives CASSFGQGPQYF.

This chain joins TRBV19 and TRBJ1-1, with 9 positions matching TRBD1. The germline gives CDR1 LNHDA, CDR2 SQIVND (reference sequence). This CDR3 has 13 residues. Trimming at V came to 4 bases and at J to 10 bases, leaving 7 bases not matched to a gene. The CDR3 bases are TGTGCCAGTAGTACAGGGACAGGGCGTGGAGCTTTCTTT. This codes for CASSTGTGRGAFF. The variable domain in full, completed from reference TRBV19 and TRBJ1-1, reads DGGITQSPKYLFRKEGQNVTLSCEQNLNHDAMYWYRQDPGQGLRLIYYSQIVNDFQKGDIAEGYSVSREKKESFPLTVTSAQKNPTAFYLCASSTGTGRGAFFGQGTRLTVV.

The V gene is TRBV7-8, the J gene TRBJ1-5; D is undetermined. Germline lookup yields CDR1 SGHVS and CDR2 FQNEAQ. Trimming left V 3 bases short and J 1 base short, with 7 bases between. The CDR3 spans 14 residues. CDR3 bases: TGTGCCAGCAGCTTCGTACAGAGCAATCAGCCCCAGCATTTT. Amino acid sequence: CASSFVQSNQPQHF.

Regarding this clone: An end of the junction differs from the germline gene, which may be a read error. J is TRBJ2-7 and V is TRBV4-1; 8 bases fit TRBD1. This CDR3 has 11 residues. The germline V gene has CDR1 MGHRA and CDR2 YSYEKL. DNA for the CDR3: TGCGCCAGCAGCCAAGAGGGACAGGTCAACTTC. Protein: CASSQEGQVNF.

This chain uses TRBV7-9 with TRBJ2-7, with TRBD2 matching over 11 bases. Germline-derived CDR1 and CDR2 are SEHNR and FQNEAQ (reference sequence). Unmatched junction bases numbered 5, after V lost 2 bases and J lost 2 bases. The CDR3 has 16 amino acids. CDR3 residues: CASSLSRLAGTYEQYF. In DNA, the CDR3 is TGTGCCAGCAGCTTATCCCGACTAGCGGGAACCTACGAGCAGTACTTC.

The genes are TRBV10-3 and TRBJ2-1, with a tentative D call TRBD2 (5 bases). V was clipped by 3 bases and J by 6 bases, with 6 bases between them. The CDR3 length is 12 residues. In germline, CDR1 is ENHRY, CDR2 SYGVKD. The DNA for the CDR3 is TGTGCCATCAGTGAACGGGGCAATGAGCAGTTCTTC. The encoded protein is CAISERGNEQFF.

This clone appeared a few times. V is TRBV5-1 and J is TRBJ1-1; 8 nucleotides agree with TRBD1. The trim removed 7 bases at V and 0 bases at J, leaving 2 bases unmatched. The CDR3 contains 13 residues. Germline V gene data show CDR1 as SGHRS and CDR2 as YFSETQ. The CDR3 coding sequence is TGCGCCAGCGGACAGGGTTTGAACACTGAAGCTTTCTTT. It specifies CASGQGLNTEAFF.

Concerning this clone: One end of the junction does not line up with germline, which may come from a read error. The chain carries TRBV7-8 and TRBJ1-4; D unresolved. Per the germline V gene, CDR1 is SGHVS and CDR2 is FQNEAQ. This CDR3 is 11 amino acids long. In nucleotides, the CDR3 is TGTGCCAGCAGAAATAATGAAAAACTGTCTTTT. Its translation: CASRNNEKLSF.

The chain employs TRBV15 and TRBJ2-2, with no clear D. CDR1 and CDR2 (germline): LNHNV, YYDKDF (reference sequence). The CDR3 contains 16 residues. V dropped 5 bases and J dropped 0 bases, with 13 bases sitting between them. The DNA for the CDR3 is TGTGCCACCAGCGCAGTTGTAAGCGCGAACACCGGGGAGCTGTTTTTT. Its translation is CATSAVVSANTGELFF.

This rearrangement joins TRBV2 to TRBJ1-2; a possible D gene is TRBD1 (5 bases). The CDR3 consists of 21 residues. Trimming took 0 bases from V and 0 from J, leaving 26 bases between them. CDR1 and CDR2 from the germline V gene are SNHLY and FYNNEI. The CDR3 spells CASSEARVGRGLLLANYGYTF. The CDR3 DNA reads as TGTGCCAGCAGTGAAGCGCGGGTCGGGCGGGGCCTCCTATTAGCTAACTATGGCTACACCTTC.

This clone was recorded only once. This chain uses TRBV5-6 with TRBJ1-2, with D maybe TRBD1 (5 bases). Looked up from germline, CDR1 is SGHDT and CDR2 is YYEEEE. V dropped 4 bases and J dropped 9 bases, with 16 bases sitting between them. The CDR3 runs to 13 residues. The CDR3 bases are TGTGCCAGCAGCCAGAAGTTGGGGCGTTGCTACACCTTC. It is translated as CASSQKLGRCYTF.

The chain recombines TRBV18 with TRBJ1-1; D call uncertain. The CDR3 length is 15 residues. Germline V gives CDR1 KGHSH, CDR2 LQKENI. V lost 0 bases, J lost 2 bases, and 10 bases lay in between. The CDR3 bases are TGTGCCAGCTCACCACCAAAACAGAAAAACACTGAAGCTTTCTTT. Amino acids: CASSPPKQKNTEAFF.

The chain combines TRBV5-1 with TRBJ2-7; TRBD1 matches 8 bases. CDR1 and CDR2 from the germline V gene are SGHRS and YFSETQ. The CDR3 loop spans 16 amino acids. V shed 3 bases and J 2 bases; nucleotides not matched to a gene: 10. The CDR3 loop is CASSSKRQGTAYEQYF. The CDR3 region has the DNA TGCGCCAGCAGCTCGAAGAGACAGGGGACAGCCTACGAGCAGTACTTC.

The J gene is TRBJ1-3, the V gene TRBV7-2; D remains ambiguous. The length of the CDR3 is 15 residues. The germline V gene encodes CDR1 SGHTA and CDR2 FQGNSA. Trimming took off 2 bases at V and 4 bases at J, with 12 bases between the two ends. The CDR3 coding sequence is TGTGCCAGCAGCTTACTCGCAGTCGGGGGAAACACCATATATTTT. It is translated as CASSLLAVGGNTIYF.

The chain uses TRBV10-2 and TRBJ1-1, with D possibly being TRBD1 (6 bases). The CDR3 contains 15 residues. V was clipped by 3 bases and J by 5 bases, with 16 bases between them. Germline CDR1 WSHSY, CDR2 SAAADI. This CDR3 reads CASSDPGPGQTEAFF. Written as DNA, the CDR3 is TGCGCCAGCAGTGATCCGGGCCCGGGACAAACTGAAGCTTTCTTT.

The gene calls are TRBV7-2 and TRBJ1-5; unclear D gene. Germline CDR1 is SGHTA and CDR2 is FQGNSA. Trimming removed 5 bases from V and 7 bases from J, with 24 bases in between. The length of the CDR3 is 17 residues. CDR3 in amino acids: CASSLFAARYERQPQHF. The CDR3 DNA is TGTGCCAGCAGCCTGTTCGCGGCGCGTTACGAGAGGCAGCCCCAGCATTTT.